This T cell receptor (beta chain) was captured by sequencing in a study of cytomegalovirus exposure and HLA in healthy donors. The CDR3 length is 13 residues. Germline assignment: CDR1 SGHNT and CDR2 YYREEE (reference sequence). The V and J ends lost 0 bases and 5 bases respectively, with 8 bases between them. This PCR relied on a set of 60 Vbeta primers and 13 Jbeta primers. Profiled with immunoSEQ multiplex PCR; TCRdb holds only in-frame clones, not every one. The data contain about 95,000 clones, about 70% of them singletons. This clone was recorded only once. The receptor was isolated from a man aged 55-75 years in good health and CMV-seronegative. The chain is built from TRBV5-4 and TRBJ2-5; D gene unclear. The sequenced material came from PBMCs. CDR3 sequence reads: CASSLDPGETQYF. The CDR3 region has the DNA TGTGCCAGCAGCTTGGATCCCGGGGAGACCCAGTACTTC.